Below are 28 T cell receptor beta chains sequenced from a single sample in a study of blood T cells in healthy people across ages. The use of a sample-barcoded 5' primer and a J-beta primer mix characterized a second PCR of roughly 7 to 11 cycles. Via MiXCR, TCRdb re-called the 5' RACE reads, giving one row per CDR3 protein. Of about 780,000 distinct CDR3 sequences in the sample, around 45% are singletons; the top ten hold roughly 18%. The sequenced sample was blood. Receptor source: a man at least 80 years old in good health.

The chain has TRBV6-2 or TRBV6-3 and TRBJ2-4; D is possibly TRBD2 (6 bases). V was cut by 1 base and J by 4 bases, with 11 bases left in between. Per germline, CDR1 MNHEY and CDR2 SVGEGT. The CDR3 is made up of 15 amino acids. The DNA of the CDR3 is TGTGCCAGCAGTTACTACGGGAGCGGTAAAAACATTCAGTACTTC. Encoded protein: CASSYYGSGKNIQYF.

This clonotype was recorded a few times. J is TRBJ2-3 and V is TRBV7-3; D may be TRBD1 or TRBD2 (5 bases each). CDR1 is SGHTA, CDR2 FQGTGA, per germline. The CDR3 has 14 amino acids. V was pared by 5 bases and J by 0 bases, with 9 bases between. The CDR3 region has the DNA TGTGCCAGCAGCAAAGGGACCAGCACAGATACGCAGTATTTT. Translation: CASSKGTSTDTQYF. Filled out from reference TRBV7-3 and TRBJ2-3, the complete variable domain reads GAGVSQTPSNKVTEKGKYVELRCDPISGHTALYWYRQSLGQGPEFLIYFQGTGAADDSGLPNDRFFAVRPEGSVSTLKIQRTERGDSAVYLCASSKGTSTDTQYFGPGTRLTVL.

The CDR3 DNA reads TGTGCCAGCAGATTGGACAGGGGGAACACTGAAGCTTTCTTT. Amino acid sequence: CASRLDRGNTEAFF. V and J are TRBV12-3 or TRBV12-4 and TRBJ1-1; 9 bases fit TRBD1. This CDR3 is 14 amino acids long. V was pared by 6 bases and J by 1 base, with 3 bases of the junction left unmatched.

The chain recombines TRBV9 with TRBJ2-1; TRBD2 aligns across 7 bases. V dropped 3 bases and J dropped 6; count of bases not matched to a gene: 9. CDR1 SGDLS and CDR2 YYNGEE come from the germline V gene. This CDR3 spans 15 amino acids. The CDR3 sequence is CASSDVGRRGNEQFF. For the CDR3, the DNA is TGTGCCAGCAGCGATGTCGGGAGGAGGGGCAATGAGCAGTTCTTC.

The DNA of the CDR3 is TGTGCCAGCAACGTGGCGGGACAGGGCACAGATACGCAGTATTTT. Protein: CASNVAGQGTDTQYF. The J gene is TRBJ2-3, the V gene TRBV12-3 or TRBV12-4; 8 nucleotides align to TRBD1. V was clipped by 7 bases and J by 1 base; unmatched bases: 7. The CDR3 spans 15 residues.

The chain employs TRBV7-9 and TRBJ2-1; D remains ambiguous. The CDR3 contains 11 residues. Germline CDR1 and CDR2: SEHNR and FQNEAQ (reference sequence). Trimming left V 3 bases short and J 8 bases short, with 5 bases between. The DNA for the CDR3 is TGTGCCAGCAGCTTGAAAGATGAGCAGTTCTTC. It translates to CASSLKDEQFF.

This sequence joins TRBV20-1 and TRBJ2-3, with unresolved D. The CDR3 consists of 13 residues. CDR1 is DFQATT and CDR2 is SNEGSKA in the germline V gene (reference sequence). Trimming pared 3 bases from V and 4 bases from J, leaving 11 bases between. The CDR3 DNA sequence: TGCAGTGCTAGCCTAGAGATGGCAGATACGCAGTATTTT. It codes for CSASLEMADTQYF.

This clonotype came up a few times. The chain employs TRBV10-3 and TRBJ2-1, with 13 bases that match TRBD2. Germline CDR1 and CDR2: ENHRY and SYGVKD. The ends lost 6 bases at V and 8 bases at J; junction bases unmatched: 1. The CDR3 length is 13 residues. CDR3 amino acids: CAISGLAGDEQFF. The CDR3 DNA sequence: TGTGCCATCAGCGGACTAGCGGGAGATGAGCAGTTCTTC.

The rearrangement uses TRBV29-1 and TRBJ2-7, with 7 bases identical to TRBD2. V dropped 6 bases and J dropped 7; count of bases not matched to a gene: 12. This CDR3 region has 13 residues. Germline loops: CDR1 SQVTM, CDR2 ANQGSEA. This chain's CDR3 is CSVQESPGGEQYF. Written as DNA, the CDR3 is TGCAGCGTCCAAGAGTCCCCGGGGGGTGAGCAGTACTTC.

This clonotype was detected only a few times. The chain has TRBV5-5 and TRBJ2-3, with 7 positions matching TRBD2. The germline gives CDR1 SGHKS, CDR2 YYEKEE (reference sequence). The junction had 3 bases not matched to a gene; V was cut back by 0 bases and J by 2 bases. This CDR3 has 15 residues. DNA of the CDR3: TGTGCCAGCAGCTTGGAGGCGGGAGTCACAGATACGCAGTATTTT. Translation: CASSLEAGVTDTQYF.

The chain couples TRBV7-2 to TRBJ2-3; D is unclear. This CDR3 region has 13 residues. The germline gives CDR1 SGHTA, CDR2 FQGNSA. V was shortened by 5 bases and J by 1 base, with 7 bases between the two germline ends. CDR3 loop: CASSRQRTDTQYF. The CDR3, as DNA: TGTGCCAGCAGCCGCCAGCGCACAGATACGCAGTATTTT.

This clonotype was observed a few times. The V and J genes are TRBV12-3 or TRBV12-4 and TRBJ2-7; TRBD2 aligns across 8 bases. There are 15 residues in the CDR3. V dropped 6 bases and J dropped 1; count of bases not matched to a gene: 8. The CDR3 DNA reads as TGTGCCAGCAGAGAAACTAGCGGAAATTCCTACGAGCAGTACTTC. Protein sequence: CASRETSGNSYEQYF.

This chain joins TRBV28 and TRBJ2-1; unclear D gene. The J call may be wrong; the DNA end is better matched by TRBJ2-7. Germline V gene data show CDR1 as MDHEN and CDR2 as SYDVKM. CDR3 length: 13 residues. CDR3 amino acids: CASSPRVIDEQYF. CDR3 coding DNA: TGTGCCAGCAGTCCTCGAGTGATTGATGAGCAGTACTTC.

The V gene is TRBV29-1, the J gene TRBJ2-1; TRBD1 aligns across 8 bases. The CDR3 consists of 12 residues. Germline V gene sequence: CDR1 SQVTM, CDR2 ANQGSEA. V lost 7 bases to trimming and J lost 8 bases; unmatched junction nucleotides: 7. CDR3 in DNA: TGCAGCGAAGACGGACAGGGCGATGAGCAGTTCTTC. Translation: CSEDGQGDEQFF.

This clonotype appeared once. At one end the junction does not follow the germline gene, possibly because of a read error. The chain combines TRBV20-1 with TRBJ2-7, with 7 nucleotides matching TRBD1. Gene TRBJ2-5 matches the end of the DNA better, so the J call may be wrong. Germline V gives CDR1 DFQATT, CDR2 SNEGSKA (reference sequence). CDR3 length: 14 residues. Written as DNA, the CDR3 is TGCAGAGCTAGAGCGACAGGGAGCCAAGAGACCCAGTACTTC. Translation gives CRARATGSQETQYF.

The genes are TRBV27 and TRBJ1-1; D is uncertain. CDR1 and CDR2 from the germline V gene are MNHEY and SMNVEV (reference sequence). V gave up 5 bases and J gave up 5 bases, with 18 bases separating them. This CDR3 has 15 residues. CDR3 loop: CASSVTGSGGTEAFF. The CDR3 nucleotides are TGTGCCAGCAGTGTAACCGGGTCAGGAGGGACTGAAGCTTTCTTT.

The sample holds a few counts of this clonotype. This chain connects TRBV28 to TRBJ1-2, with TRBD1 as a possible D gene (5 bases). The V end lost 6 bases, the J end lost 4 bases, and 15 bases lay between the germline ends. CDR1 is MDHEN and CDR2 is SYDVKM in the germline V gene. The CDR3 extends over 14 amino acids. CDR3 loop: CASSTGGVAYGYTF. The CDR3 bases are TGTGCCAGCAGCACCGGAGGGGTCGCCTATGGCTACACCTTC.

The gene calls are TRBV4-3 and TRBJ2-1; 7 nucleotides agree with TRBD2. With V trimmed by 3 bases and J by 3 bases, 11 bases remained unmatched. Germline-derived CDR1 and CDR2 are LGHNA and YSLEER. The CDR3 contains 17 residues. CDR3 nucleotides: TGCGCCAGCAGCCATCCGAGCGGGAAGACCCACTACAATGAGCAGTTCTTC. It codes for CASSHPSGKTHYNEQFF.

This clonotype showed up just a few times. The chain combines TRBV4-2 with TRBJ1-2; D is unresolved. CDR3 size: 15 residues. Germline values: CDR1 LGHNA, CDR2 YNFKEQ. V lost 0 bases and J 7 bases, leaving 15 bases between the germline ends. The CDR3 DNA reads TGTGCCAGCAGCCAAGATGTACGGGCTATAAGTGGCTACACCTTC. This codes for CASSQDVRAISGYTF.

J is TRBJ2-3 and V is TRBV5-1; D is unclear. The V gene's germline CDR1 is SGHRS and CDR2 YFSETQ. The CDR3 runs 15 residues. With 6 bases removed from V and 5 bases from J, the gap between germline ends came to 19 bases. The CDR3 spells CASNPGGQNRDTQYF. The CDR3 nucleotides are TGCGCCAGCAACCCGGGTGGGCAGAATCGAGATACGCAGTATTTT.

The chain employs TRBV6-2 or TRBV6-3 and TRBJ2-7; D remains ambiguous. Trimming pared 2 bases from V and 7 bases from J, leaving 21 bases between. Germline V gene data show CDR1 as MNHEY and CDR2 as SVGEGT. This CDR3 spans 16 amino acids. CDR3 loop: CASSYIVTSSYNEQYF. The CDR3 bases are TGTGCCAGCAGTTACATTGTAACCAGCTCCTACAATGAGCAGTACTTC.

The chain joins TRBV27 to TRBJ2-1, with a possible D match to TRBD2 (5 bases). The V gene lost 0 bases and the J gene lost 9 bases, with 21 bases spanning the gap. Germline lookup yields CDR1 MNHEY and CDR2 SMNVEV (reference sequence). This CDR3 spans 17 amino acids. The CDR3 is CASSLSIDYWVESEQFF. The DNA of the CDR3 is TGTGCCAGCAGTTTATCGATTGACTATTGGGTGGAAAGTGAGCAGTTCTTC.

There are many counts of this clonotype. This chain connects TRBV7-9 to TRBJ1-1; 9 bases agree with TRBD1. Unmatched junction bases numbered 16, after V lost 1 base and J lost 1 base. The CDR3 sequence is 20 residues long. CDR1 SEHNR and CDR2 FQNEAQ come from the germline V gene (reference sequence). The CDR3 reads CASSLVPYRGRSYENTEAFF. The CDR3 nucleotides are TGTGCCAGCAGCTTAGTACCCTACAGGGGGCGTTCTTACGAGAACACTGAAGCTTTCTTT.

The rearrangement uses TRBV5-1 and TRBJ2-3; D is perhaps TRBD1 (5 bases). This CDR3 is built from 13 residues. CDR1 is SGHRS and CDR2 is YFSETQ in the germline V gene. Trimming stripped 2 bases from V and 8 bases from J, with 12 bases between. CDR3: CASSLAQGGTQYF. The CDR3 coding sequence is TGCGCCAGCAGCTTAGCGCAGGGTGGTACGCAGTATTTT.

V and J are TRBV27 and TRBJ2-5; TRBD2 might be the D (5 bases). The CDR3 spans 13 residues. The V gene lost 3 bases and the J gene lost 11 bases, with 16 bases spanning the gap. The germline CDR1 and CDR2 sequences are MNHEY and SMNVEV (reference sequence). The CDR3 nucleotides read TGTGCCAGCAGTTTTTTTCGGTTGGGAGAGCAGTACTTC. This encodes CASSFFRLGEQYF.

This CDR3 reads CASSTWTRGGVETQFF. The DNA for the CDR3 is TGTGCCAGCAGTACCTGGACAAGGGGGGGTGTAGAGACCCAGTTCTTC. The chain is built from TRBV27 and TRBJ2-1; perhaps TRBD2 as D (7 bases). The germline gives CDR1 MNHEY, CDR2 SMNVEV (reference sequence). Trimming removed 5 bases from V and 13 bases from J, with 27 bases in between. CDR3 length: 16 residues.

With respect to this clonotype: Germline is not matched at one junction end, which may reflect a read error. The chain combines TRBV6-1 with TRBJ2-1; maybe TRBD2 (6 bases). CDR1 and CDR2 (germline): MNHNS, SASEGT. The CDR3 extends over 15 amino acids. The CDR3 DNA reads TGTGCCACCAGTGAAGCGGAGGGGTACGTTTATGAGCAGTTCTTC. Translation: CATSEAEGYVYEQFF.

This clonotype was observed at least ten times. The V call is TRBV12-3 or TRBV12-4, the J call TRBJ2-3; TRBD1 is a possible D gene (6 bases). Trimming took 5 bases from V and 6 from J, leaving 12 bases between them. This CDR3 comprises 13 residues. The CDR3 DNA reads TGTGCCAGCAGTAGAGGGGGAGCTGATACGCAGTATTTT. As protein: CASSRGGADTQYF.